The 20 T cell receptor beta chains presented below share a single source sample, sequenced in a study of blood T cells in healthy people across ages. Primers used in a second PCR of roughly 6 to 12 cycles were a sample-barcoded 5' primer and a J-beta primer mix. MiXCR, applied by TCRdb to the 5' RACE reads, yields one record per CDR3 protein. The sample carries 1.8 million or so distinct CDR3 sequences, roughly two fifths recorded once. The sequenced sample consisted of blood. The receptors stem from a human donor in good health.

In regard to this clonotype: One junction end does not reproduce the germline sequence, and a read error may be involved. The V call is TRBV5-1, the J call TRBJ2-4; 9 bases match TRBD1. The J call may be incorrect, as the DNA end agrees better with TRBJ2-7. CDR1 SGHRS and CDR2 YFSETQ come from the germline V gene. This CDR3 has 16 residues. The CDR3 region has the DNA TGCGCCTGCAGCTTCGGACCGACAGGGGGATCCTACGAGCAGTACTTC. Protein: CACSFGPTGGSYEQYF.

This clonotype has only a few counts. The rearrangement joins TRBV7-6 to TRBJ2-3, with TRBD1 as a possible D gene (5 bases). The CDR3 covers 17 residues. Germline CDR1 is SGHVS and CDR2 is FNYEAQ. V lost 5 bases, J lost 2 bases, and 20 bases lay in between. The CDR3: CASSQRQSFPTTDTQYF. The CDR3 DNA reads TGTGCCAGCAGCCAAAGACAGTCTTTCCCAACCACAGATACGCAGTATTTT.

The chain joins TRBV28 to TRBJ1-1; D call uncertain. Germline V lookup: CDR1 MDHEN, CDR2 SYDVKM. This CDR3 spans 14 amino acids. With 6 bases removed from V and 2 bases from J, the gap between germline ends came to 13 bases. CDR3 residues: CASSDAPPNTEAFF. The CDR3 nucleotides read TGTGCCAGCAGCGATGCTCCCCCAAACACTGAAGCTTTCTTT. Full variable domain (missing parts from reference TRBV28 and TRBJ1-1): DVKVTQSSRYLVKRTGEKVFLECVQDMDHENMFWYRQDPGLGLRLIYFSYDVKMKEKGDIPEGYSVSREKKERFSLILESASTNQTSMYLCASSDAPPNTEAFFGQGTRLTVV.

This clonotype was recorded a few times. The chain combines TRBV7-2 with TRBJ2-4; no clear D gene. The J call is uncertain, as TRBJ2-7 better fits the DNA end. CDR3 length: 13 amino acids. Looked up from germline, CDR1 is SGHTA and CDR2 is FQGNSA. CDR3 loop: CASSHTNLPEQYF. The CDR3 DNA is TGTGCCAGCAGCCACACGAATCTCCCCGAGCAGTACTTC.

This clonotype occurred a few times. This chain connects TRBV12-3 or TRBV12-4 to TRBJ2-5; TRBD2 aligns across 9 bases. This CDR3 is 17 amino acids long. The V and J ends lost 3 bases and 0 bases, in that order; junction bases with no gene match: 8. The CDR3 spells CASSFGGASGDQETQYF. CDR3 sequence (DNA): TGTGCCAGCAGTTTTGGGGGGGCTAGCGGGGACCAAGAGACCCAGTACTTC.

This clonotype was observed a few times. V usage is TRBV29-1 and J usage is TRBJ1-4, with D tentatively TRBD1 (6 bases). Trimming shortened V by 7 bases and J by 6 bases, and 12 bases separated the two germline ends. This CDR3 has 12 residues. Germline CDR1 is SQVTM and CDR2 is ANQGSEA. CDR3 DNA: TGCAGCGCGATACAGGGTTATGAAAAACTGTTTTTT. This translates into CSAIQGYEKLFF.

CDR3 amino acids: CASSLNRGMKTGELFF. Written as DNA, the CDR3 is TGTGCCAGCAGCCTTAACAGGGGAATGAAGACCGGGGAGCTGTTTTTT. The chain carries TRBV5-5 and TRBJ2-2; 7 nucleotides match TRBD1. The V and J ends lost 4 bases and 5 bases, in that order; junction bases with no gene match: 11. From germline, CDR1 is SGHKS and CDR2 YYEKEE (reference sequence). The CDR3 sequence is 16 residues long.

This chain connects TRBV20-1 to TRBJ2-3; the match to TRBD2 covers 10 bases. The CDR3 covers 14 residues. Germline-derived CDR1 and CDR2 are DFQATT and SNEGSKA (reference sequence). J gave up 4 bases and V 5 bases, and 6 bases lay outside the gene matches. The CDR3 sequence: CSAPSGGEADTQYF. The CDR3, as DNA: TGCAGTGCTCCGAGCGGGGGGGAAGCAGATACGCAGTATTTT.

Turning to this clonotype: The junction shows a germline mismatch at one end, possibly a read error. This chain links TRBV20-1 with TRBJ2-5; 10 bases are shared with TRBD2. Looked up from germline, CDR1 is DFQATT and CDR2 is SNEGSKA (reference sequence). The CDR3 spans 14 residues. CDR3 amino acids: CCATLAGAPGAQYF. Here the CDR3 DNA reads TGCTGTGCTACCCTAGCGGGGGCCCCAGGGGCCCAGTACTTC.

V and J are TRBV7-8 and TRBJ1-2, with 10 bases fitting TRBD1. The V gene's germline CDR1 is SGHVS and CDR2 FQNEAQ. After removal of 1 base from V and 7 bases from J, the junction contained 6 bases not matched to a gene. This CDR3 has 15 residues. CDR3 residues: CASSLDGQGGCGYTF. The CDR3 bases are TGTGCCAGCAGCTTAGATGGACAGGGGGGCTGTGGCTACACCTTC. The variable domain in full, with the rest retrieved from reference TRBV7-8 and TRBJ1-2, is GAGVSQSPRYKVAKRGQDVALRCDPISGHVSLFWYQQALGQGPEFLTYFQNEAQLDKSGLPSDRFFAERPEGSVSTLKIQRTQQEDSAVYLCASSLDGQGGCGYTFGSGTRLTVV.

The chain carries TRBV4-1 and TRBJ2-1; 14 bases agree with TRBD2. The CDR3 is 22 amino acids. Germline CDR1 is MGHRA and CDR2 is YSYEKL. J gave up 4 bases and V 0 bases, and 17 bases lay outside the gene matches. This chain's CDR3 is CASSQDRTPEGLAGGYYNEQFF. CDR3 nucleotide sequence: TGCGCCAGCAGCCAAGATAGAACCCCAGAAGGACTAGCGGGGGGCTATTACAATGAGCAGTTCTTC.

This clonotype was found a few times. The V and J genes are TRBV30 and TRBJ1-2; D is possibly TRBD1 (6 bases). Per the germline V gene, CDR1 is GTSNPN and CDR2 is SVGIG (reference sequence). This CDR3 comprises 12 residues. V was trimmed by 2 bases and J by 6 bases, leaving 10 bases between them. The CDR3 DNA is TGTGCCTGGAGTACAGGGCCTCATGGCTACACCTTC. It codes for CAWSTGPHGYTF.

The rearrangement uses TRBV29-1 and TRBJ2-6, with 10 bases fitting TRBD1. The trim removed 5 bases at V and 1 base at J, leaving 11 bases unmatched. The germline V gene encodes CDR1 SQVTM and CDR2 ANQGSEA. This CDR3 is 18 amino acids long. In DNA form, the CDR3 reads TGCAGCGTTTTTTTACACGGACAGGGGGGATCTGGGGCCAACGTCCTGACTTTC. Its translation is CSVFLHGQGGSGANVLTF.

There are a few counts of this clonotype. This rearrangement joins TRBV28 to TRBJ1-1; D gene uncertain. Germline CDR1 is MDHEN and CDR2 is SYDVKM. This CDR3 spans 9 amino acids. The CDR3 reads CGESPRAFF. The CDR3 DNA reads TGTGGAGAAAGCCCCCGAGCTTTCTTT.

J is TRBJ2-5 and V is TRBV6-6; D could derive from TRBD1 or TRBD2 (5 bases each). V lost 5 bases to trimming and J lost 4 bases, with 11 bases between them. Germline CDR1 reads MNHNY; CDR2 reads SVGAGI (reference sequence). This CDR3 has 13 residues. CDR3 region: CASSRDLVETQYF. The CDR3 DNA sequence: TGTGCCAGCAGTCGGGACCTCGTAGAGACCCAGTACTTC.

This clonotype was recorded a few times. V usage is TRBV7-9 and J usage is TRBJ2-1; D is perhaps TRBD2 (6 bases). The CDR3 totals 16 residues. Germline V gene sequence: CDR1 SEHNR, CDR2 FQNEAQ (reference sequence). Trimming stripped 2 bases from V and 2 bases from J, with 13 bases between. The CDR3 bases are TGTGCCAGCAGCTTAACTCGGCGGGGCACCTACAATGAGCAGTTCTTC. This translates into CASSLTRRGTYNEQFF.

This chain links TRBV7-2 with TRBJ2-3, with D maybe TRBD2 (7 bases). V lost 2 bases, J lost 5 bases, and 14 bases lay in between. The CDR3 contains 15 residues. Germline CDR1 and CDR2: SGHTA and FQGNSA. CDR3 region: CASSLMGGAEDTQYF. Here the CDR3 DNA reads TGTGCCAGCAGCTTAATGGGGGGGGCCGAAGATACGCAGTATTTT.

The J gene is TRBJ1-4, the V gene TRBV7-8, with D perhaps TRBD1 (6 bases). Germline V gene sequence: CDR1 SGHVS, CDR2 FQNEAQ. This CDR3 is 16 amino acids long. Trimming cost V 5 bases and J 3 bases, with 16 bases left between them. The chain's CDR3 is CASSASTGSSNEKLFF. The CDR3 DNA follows: TGTGCCAGCAGCGCCTCTACAGGGTCTTCTAATGAAAAACTGTTTTTT.

The chain uses TRBV11-3 and TRBJ2-5; perhaps D is TRBD1 or TRBD2 (5 bases each). Germline V gene data show CDR1 as SGHNT and CDR2 as YENEEA. This CDR3 is built from 14 residues. V lost 5 bases, J lost 4 bases, and 14 bases lay in between. The CDR3 spells CASSGSGSGETQYF. As DNA, the CDR3 is TGTGCCAGCAGCGGATCAGGGAGTGGAGAGACCCAGTACTTC.

This clonotype occurred a few times. The CDR3 is CASSTGLRGEQYF. CDR3 nucleotide sequence: TGTGCCAGTAGTACAGGGCTTAGGGGAGAGCAGTACTTC. V is TRBV19 and J is TRBJ2-7, with D maybe TRBD1 (5 bases). CDR3 length: 13 amino acids. Germline V lookup: CDR1 LNHDA, CDR2 SQIVND (reference sequence). Trimming pared 4 bases from V and 7 bases from J, leaving 14 bases between.